These T cell receptor beta chains were read from a single sample in a study of cytomegalovirus exposure and HLA in healthy donors. Using immunoSEQ multiplex PCR, the repertoire was profiled, and TCRdb retains in-frame clones only, with some absent. Of about 150,000 clones in the sample, 70% to 85% were seen once. The specimen was PBMCs. These receptor sequences come from a man aged 35 to 55 in good health and CMV-seropositive. The CDR3 runs from the conserved cysteine through the conserved F or W. D genes are given only for firm matches. Clone size is shown for a subset of rows, as once, few, many or a class of expanded clone.

clone_size	d_call	v_call	j_call	cdr3_length	cdr3_nt	cdr3_aa
.	TRBD1	TRBV11-3	TRBJ1-2	13	TGTGCCAGCAGCGAACAGGGGCGAAATGGCTACACCTTC	CASSEQGRNGYTF
.	TRBD2	TRBV6-5	TRBJ2-7	14	TGTGCCAGCAGCCAACTAGCGGGAGGGACGCAGCAGTACTTC	CASSQLAGGTQQYF
.	.	TRBV6-4	TRBJ2-1	15	TGTGCCAGCAGTGACCGGGCGGGACCCAAAGATGAGCAGTTCTTC	CASSDRAGPKDEQFF
.	.	TRBV28	TRBJ2-7	15	TGTGCCAGCAGTTTATCCGGGGGGCGGGTTTACGAGCAGTACTTC	CASSLSGGRVYEQYF
.	.	TRBV6-4	TRBJ2-3	15	TGTGCCAGCAGTGACTCGGCGGGGAGCACAGATACGCAGTATTTT	CASSDSAGSTDTQYF
.	TRBD1	TRBV5-1	TRBJ1-2	17	TGCGCCAGCAGTCTAACCGTGGGACAGGGTAGAGGCTATGGCTACACCTTC	CASSLTVGQGRGYGYTF
once	TRBD2	TRBV5-1	TRBJ2-5	17	TGCGCCAGCAGCCTCGGGACTAGCGGGAGGGTCCGGGAGACCCAGTACTTC	CASSLGTSGRVRETQYF
.	.	TRBV7-9	TRBJ1-2	12	TGTTCCAGCAGTACAGGGAACTATGGCTACACCTTC	CSSSTGNYGYTF
.	.	TRBV27	TRBJ2-7	13	TGTGCCAGCAGTTTAGGCCACTCCTACGAGCAGTACTTC	CASSLGHSYEQYF
.	TRBD1	TRBV10-2	TRBJ2-7	14	TGCGCCAGCAGTCCCCGGGACAGGCTATACGAGCAGTACTTC	CASSPRDRLYEQYF
few	.	TRBV11-3	TRBJ1-1	12	TGTGCCAGCAGCGCAGATTTCCCTGAAGCTTTCTTT	CASSADFPEAFF
.	.	TRBV5-6	TRBJ2-1	14	TGTGCCAGCAGCAGGAGGGACTTTTACAATGAGCAGTTCTTC	CASSRRDFYNEQFF
.	TRBD1	TRBV4-1	TRBJ1-2	15	TGCGCCAGCAGCCGAATAGACAGGGGGGACTATGGCTACACCTTC	CASSRIDRGDYGYTF
few	TRBD2	TRBV6-1	TRBJ2-7	20	TGTGCCAGCAGTGAAGACGTAACTAGCGGGAGGGTTACGACCTCCTACGAGCAGTACTTC	CASSEDVTSGRVTTSYEQYF
.	TRBD2	TRBV4-2	TRBJ2-1	16	TGTGCCAGCACCGAAGGGGCTAGCGGGGTCTACAATGAGCAGTTCTTC	CASTEGASGVYNEQFF
.	.	TRBV6-5	TRBJ1-2	14	TGTGCCACTCAAACCCGGGGGGCGCACTATGGCTACACCTTC	CATQTRGAHYGYTF
.	TRBD2	TRBV18	TRBJ2-1	16	TGTGCCAGCTCATCGGCTAGCGGGAGGGGCCAGAATGAGCAGTTCTTC	CASSSASGRGQNEQFF
.	TRBD2	TRBV5-1	TRBJ2-1	15	TGCGCCAGCAGCTTACCACTAGCGGGGAACAATGAGCAGTTCTTC	CASSLPLAGNNEQFF
.	.	TRBV5-1	TRBJ1-4	15	TGCGCCAGCAGCTTGGCGATTCCAGGGAGGGCAAAACTGTTTTTT	CASSLAIPGRAKLFF
.	.	TRBV5-1	TRBJ2-7	14	TGCGCCAGCAGCTTGGTTCAGGGCTATGACGAGCAGTACTTC	CASSLVQGYDEQYF
.	.	TRBV20-1	TRBJ2-1	11	TGCAGTGCCAGACTCTACAATGAGCAGTTCTTC	CSARLYNEQFF
.	.	TRBV5-5	TRBJ1-3	15	TGTGCCAGCAAGTACAGGGAGAGCTCTGGAAACACCATATATTTT	CASKYRESSGNTIYF
few	TRBD2	TRBV7-6	TRBJ2-7	14	TGTGCCAGCAGCCGCACTAGCGCTCCCTACGAGCAGTACTTC	CASSRTSAPYEQYF
.	.	TRBV5-4	TRBJ1-2	12	TGTGCCACCCAAACTTCGGTTAACGGCTACACCTTC	CATQTSVNGYTF
once	TRBD1	TRBV6-1	TRBJ1-6	20	TGTGCCAGCAGTGAAGTGGCGGAGTTTGACAGGGGGCGAGAGAATTCACCCCTCCACTTT	CASSEVAEFDRGRENSPLHF
.	TRBD2	TRBV19	TRBJ2-1	14	TGTGCCAGTGATAGGGGACTAGGGCGAGATGAGCAGTTCTTC	CASDRGLGRDEQFF
.	TRBD1	TRBV19	TRBJ2-7	13	TGTGCCACCAGACAGGGGTCATCCTACGAGCAGTACTTC	CATRQGSSYEQYF
.	TRBD1	TRBV28	TRBJ1-5	13	TGTGCCAGCAGCAGGACAGGGGGGCAGCCCCAGCATTTT	CASSRTGGQPQHF
.	TRBD1	TRBV28	TRBJ1-2	14	TGTGCCAGCAGGCAGCCGGGACAGGACTATGGCTACACCTTC	CASRQPGQDYGYTF
.	TRBD2	TRBV4-1	TRBJ2-7	20	TGCGCCAGCAGCCACGCTAGGGGACTAGCGGGAGGAAACCGCTCCTACGAGCAGTACTTC	CASSHARGLAGGNRSYEQYF
.	.	TRBV27	TRBJ2-5	18	TGTGCCAGCAGTTTAAGGCGGGGCCAGGGTCCCGATGAAAAGACCCAGTACTTC	CASSLRRGQGPDEKTQYF
.	TRBD2	TRBV9	TRBJ2-7	16	TGTGCCAGCAGCTTTCGGACTAGCGGGAGCACTTACGAGCAGTACTTC	CASSFRTSGSTYEQYF
.	.	TRBV7-6	TRBJ1-1	13	TGTGCCAGCAGCGAAGGGGTCAACCTTGAAGCTTTCTTT	CASSEGVNLEAFF
few	TRBD2	TRBV18	TRBJ2-4	14	TGTGCCAGCTCACCGGGACTAGCGGAAAACATTCAGTACTTC	CASSPGLAENIQYF
.	.	TRBV6-5	TRBJ1-4	15	TGTGCCAGCAGTTTGTCAGGCTCAACTAATGAAAAACTGTTTTTT	CASSLSGSTNEKLFF
.	TRBD1	TRBV18	TRBJ1-4	14	TGTGCCAGCTCATCACAGGGGGCGGATGAAAAACTGTTTTTT	CASSSQGADEKLFF
.	TRBD1	TRBV11-2	TRBJ2-1	12	TGTGCCAGCAGCCTTGGGACAGAGAAGCAGTTCTTC	CASSLGTEKQFF
.	.	TRBV9	TRBJ1-3	15	TGTGCCAGCAGCGTAGACCCCTACTCTGGAAACACCATATATTTT	CASSVDPYSGNTIYF
.	TRBD2	TRBV7-7	TRBJ2-2	15	TGTGCTAGCAGCTTCGGCGGGAGGGCCAACGGGGAGCTGTTTTTT	CASSFGGRANGELFF
.	TRBD2	TRBV11-2	TRBJ2-5	14	TGTGCCAGCAGCTTCGGACTAGGAAAGGAGACCCAGTACTTC	CASSFGLGKETQYF
.	TRBD1	TRBV29-1	TRBJ1-2	19	TGCAGCGTTGAAGAGCGGTCATGGACAGGGGGCGGACCGCTTCAGGGCTACACCTTC	CSVEERSWTGGGPLQGYTF
.	.	TRBV5-4	TRBJ2-1	13	TGTGCCAGCAGCGTGGACGGGTACAATGAGCAGTTCTTC	CASSVDGYNEQFF
.	TRBD2	TRBV5-1	TRBJ2-7	14	TGCGCCAGCAGCTTGGATGCGGGAGGTTACGAGCAGTACTTC	CASSLDAGGYEQYF
.	.	TRBV10-2	TRBJ1-2	16	TGCGCCAGCAGTGAGTCGGGCAGGGGACGGAACTATGGCTACACCTTC	CASSESGRGRNYGYTF
.	.	TRBV11-3	TRBJ2-7	13	TGTGCCAGCAGCCCGAAGGATGCGGGCGAGCAGTACTTC	CASSPKDAGEQYF
.	.	TRBV2	TRBJ1-2	12	.	CASSSSVYGYTF
.	.	TRBV28	TRBJ1-6	16	TGTGCCAGCAGTTTCCAGGGCATCTCCTATAATTCACCCCTCCACTTT	CASSFQGISYNSPLHF
few	.	TRBV19	TRBJ1-1	14	TGTGCCACCACGACCCCGGGGTTAAACACTGAAGCTTTCTTT	CATTTPGLNTEAFF
.	.	TRBV23-1	TRBJ2-1	16	TGCGCCAGCAGTCGCAAGAACAGGGACTCCTACAATGAGCAGTTCTTC	CASSRKNRDSYNEQFF
.	TRBD2	TRBV9	TRBJ2-1	18	TGTGCCAGCAGCGCTACCATAGGACTAGCGGGAGGTTACAATGAGCAGTTCTTC	CASSATIGLAGGYNEQFF
.	.	TRBV5-4	TRBJ2-2	15	TGTGCCAGCAGCTTAGCGGTCGCGAACACCGGGGAGCTGTTTTTT	CASSLAVANTGELFF
.	TRBD2	TRBV10-2	TRBJ2-4	18	TGCGCCAGCAGTGACTCACTAGCGGGAGGGCTAACCAAAAACATTCAGTACTTC	CASSDSLAGGLTKNIQYF
.	TRBD2	TRBV5-1	TRBJ2-3	17	TGCGCCAGCAGCTTGGGGTCGACTAGCGGGAGCACAGATACGCAGTATTTT	CASSLGSTSGSTDTQYF
once	TRBD2	TRBV5-1	TRBJ2-1	15	TGCGCCAGCAGCTTGGTTCTAGCGGCCAACAATGAGCAGTTCTTC	CASSLVLAANNEQFF
.	TRBD1	TRBV30	TRBJ1-2	13	TGTGCCTGGCACCGGGACAGGCCCTATGGCTACACCTTC	CAWHRDRPYGYTF
.	.	TRBV18	TRBJ2-7	12	TGTGCCAGCTCACGAGACTCCTACGAGCAGTACTTC	CASSRDSYEQYF
.	.	TRBV6-1	TRBJ1-5	17	TGTGCCAGCAGTGAATTCCGGGGATTGGGAGCCAATCAGCCCCAGCATTTT	CASSEFRGLGANQPQHF
.	TRBD1	TRBV6-4	TRBJ1-2	14	TGTGCCAGCAGTGGGGACAGGGCCTCCTATGGCTACACCTTC	CASSGDRASYGYTF
.	.	TRBV19	TRBJ2-7	13	TGTGCCAGTAGCCCCCGATCGGGGTACGAGCAGTACTTC	CASSPRSGYEQYF
once	TRBD1	TRBV7-9	TRBJ2-5	15	TGTGCCAGCAGCCCGGGACAGGGGGTAGGGGAGACCCAGTACTTC	CASSPGQGVGETQYF